This T cell receptor beta chain was identified in a study of Graves' ophthalmopathy and Graves' hyperthyroidism. Study conclusions and caveats: With a specificity of roughly 72% and a sensitivity of 70% to 71%, the model predicted ophthalmopathy progression. Cross-validated, the 13-signature model showed 87.88%/81.08% sensitivity/specificity, and 80%/75% in the test set.

Amplification of the TCR beta CDR3 regions used RNA transcripts (as template). Second-round multiplex PCR came after first-round RT-PCR with HTBI primers. Using its own MiXCR run on the multiplex PCR reads, TCRdb lists one record per CDR3 protein. Among over a million distinct CDR3 sequences listed, about two fifths were seen once. This CDR3 has 15 amino acids. Germline trimming cut 2 bases from V and 2 bases from J; bases unmatched to any gene: 5. The germline V gene has CDR1 SGHTA and CDR2 FQGNSA. This clonotype was counted at least ten times. Its target is unknown. The chain couples TRBV7-2 to TRBJ2-5; 7 bases fit TRBD1. Sequenced material: peripheral blood or thyroid tissue (not recorded which). The TCR originated in an adult man with Graves' hyperthyroidism. The chain's CDR3 is CASSLQGQIQETQYF. The CDR3 DNA reads TGTGCCAGCAGCTTACAGGGACAGATTCAAGAGACCCAGTACTTC.